In this sample, the clone carrying this TCR beta chain turned up many times. Its antigen is not identified. The CDR3 is 12 amino acids. In germline, CDR1 is SEHNR, CDR2 FQNEAQ (reference sequence). V was cut by 5 bases and J by 5 bases, with 9 bases left in between. Time point defined: sample taken at primary tumor resection. There were some 70 donors, all of them untreated patients with early-stage non-small cell lung cancer. Without sorting, whole RNA was sequenced from tumor, nontumor lung or frozen PBMC. This entry comes from a study of spatial heterogeneity in lung cancer. The study, taken as a whole, reports: For expanded intratumoral alpha and beta TCRs, counts tracked tumor mutation counts.

Carried by each TCR cDNA molecule was a unique molecular identifier. TCRdb re-called the 5' RACE reads through MiXCR, storing one row per CDR3 protein. The data show approximately 9,200 distinct CDR3 sequences, more than 4.5% seen once. This sample comprised lung tumor tissue, obtained at surgery. This TCR was sampled from a female donor with early-stage non-small cell lung cancer. V usage is TRBV7-9 and J usage is TRBJ2-5, with D unclear. Here the CDR3 reads CASSPTRETQYF. The DNA for the CDR3 is TGTGCCAGCAGCCCCACGAGGGAGACCCAGTACTTC.